The TCR beta chain described here comes from a study of beta chain features in type 1 diabetes. Study outcomes and limitations: A moderate, significant TCRB CDR3 shortening appeared in type 1 diabetes across four CD4+ subsets.

Isolated RNA was reverse transcribed in full, so expressed TCRB transcripts were sequenced. Naive, central memory and regulatory T cell samples came to a mean of roughly 3.9 million reads. This table comes from immunoSEQ multiplex PCR, and its TCRdb copy is limited to in-frame clones, with some not included. The sample consists of fewer than 300,000 clones, roughly 22% of them appearing once. On this clone: Its antigen remains unidentified.

Material for sequencing was naive CD4+ T cells from blood. This receptor was identified in a woman between 35 and 50 years old with type 1 diabetes.

The CDR3 DNA reads as TGTGCCAGCAGCTTGGGGACTAGCGGGGGGAACACCGGGGAGCTGTTTTTT. It specifies CASSLGTSGGNTGELFF. The rearrangement uses TRBV7-7 and TRBJ2-2; TRBD2 agrees at 14 bases. Germline CDR1 SSHAT, CDR2 FNYEAQ (reference sequence). The CDR3 consists of 17 residues. V lost 3 bases, J lost 1 base, and 1 base stayed unmatched.